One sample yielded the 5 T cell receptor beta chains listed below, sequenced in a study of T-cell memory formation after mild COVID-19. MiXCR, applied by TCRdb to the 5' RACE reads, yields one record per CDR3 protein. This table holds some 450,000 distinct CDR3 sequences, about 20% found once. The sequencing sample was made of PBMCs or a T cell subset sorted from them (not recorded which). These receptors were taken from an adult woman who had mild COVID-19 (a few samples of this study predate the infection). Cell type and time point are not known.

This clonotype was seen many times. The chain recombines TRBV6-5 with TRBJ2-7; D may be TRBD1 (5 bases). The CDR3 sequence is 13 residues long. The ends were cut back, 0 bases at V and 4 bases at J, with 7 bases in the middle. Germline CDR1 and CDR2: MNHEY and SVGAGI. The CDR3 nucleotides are TGTGCCAGCAGTTACTCGACAGAGTACGAGCAGTACTTC. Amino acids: CASSYSTEYEQYF.

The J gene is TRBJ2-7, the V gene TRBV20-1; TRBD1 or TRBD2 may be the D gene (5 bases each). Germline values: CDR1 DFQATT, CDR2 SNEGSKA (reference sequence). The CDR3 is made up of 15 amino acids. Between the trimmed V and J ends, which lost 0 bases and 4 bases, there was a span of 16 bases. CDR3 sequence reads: CSARDPQGPGYEQYF. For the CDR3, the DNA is TGCAGTGCTAGAGACCCCCAGGGACCGGGGTACGAGCAGTACTTC.

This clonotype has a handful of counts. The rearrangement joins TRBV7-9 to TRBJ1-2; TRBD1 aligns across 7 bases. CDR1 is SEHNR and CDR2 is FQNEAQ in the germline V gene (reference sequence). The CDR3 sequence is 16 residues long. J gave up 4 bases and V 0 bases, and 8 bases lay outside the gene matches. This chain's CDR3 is CASSLAGGTASYGYTF. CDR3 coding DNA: TGTGCCAGCAGCTTAGCCGGAGGGACAGCTTCCTATGGCTACACCTTC.

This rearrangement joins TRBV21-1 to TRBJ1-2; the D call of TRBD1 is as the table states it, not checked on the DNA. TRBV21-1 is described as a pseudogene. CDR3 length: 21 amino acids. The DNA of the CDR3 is TGTGCCAGCAGCAAGAGGGCAGAAACGTCGACAGGGGACCTCCGAGGCTATGGCTACACCTTC. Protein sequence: CASSKRAETSTGDLRGYGYTF.

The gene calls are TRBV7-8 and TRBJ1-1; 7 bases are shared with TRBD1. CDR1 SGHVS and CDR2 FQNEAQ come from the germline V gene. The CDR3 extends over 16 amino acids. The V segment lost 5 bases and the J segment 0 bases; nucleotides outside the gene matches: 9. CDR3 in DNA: TGTGCCAGCAGCCCGACGGGACAGATAATGAACACTGAAGCTTTCTTT. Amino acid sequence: CASSPTGQIMNTEAFF.